This entry is about one TCR beta chain. What it binds is not known. Sequencing was performed with immunoSEQ multiplex PCR; in TCRdb, only in-frame clones are kept and a portion is missing. Among about 90,000 clones listed, around 83% were seen once. This record belongs to a study of radiation and T cells in renal cell carcinoma. Findings and caveats of the study: Without pretreatment biopsies, baseline tumor clonotype presence was undetermined.

CDR1 is LNHDA and CDR2 is SQIVND in the germline V gene (reference sequence). The CDR3 extends over 16 amino acids. The V gene end was trimmed by 3 bases and the J gene end by 5 bases; junction bases not matched to a gene: 13. Time point of the sample: blood 4 weeks post-SBRT, at nephrectomy. Treatment: 15 Gy SBRT to primary tumor, nephrectomy 4 weeks later. The sample here was blood, taken from a patient whose treatment included radiotherapy and nephrectomy. The chain recombines TRBV19 with TRBJ2-7, with 7 bases fitting TRBD2. The sequence derives from a man aged 55-75 years with renal cell carcinoma. The CDR3 bases are TGTGCCAGTAGTATGGCTAGCGGAAATATCGCGCACGAGCAGTACTTC. Its protein is CASSMASGNIAHEQYF.